Listed below are T cell receptor beta chains from one sample, sequenced in a study of identical twins. TCRdb re-derived calls from the 5' RACE reads in MiXCR, one entry per CDR3 protein. The sample holds 1.5 million to 2 million distinct CDR3 sequences, about 32% seen once. Sequenced: cord blood. All receptors come from a newborn girl in good health. CDR3s include the opening cysteine and the closing phenylalanine or tryptophan. The D gene is left open where the match is weak. Size tells how often a clone was seen (once, few, many) or the class of an expanded clone, and some rows leave it out.

size	V	J	D	DNA	CDR3
few	TRBV6-4	TRBJ2-1	TRBD1	TGTGCCAGCAGTGACTCGGGGGACAGGGGATGGGGTGAGCAGTTCTTC	CASSDSGDRGWGEQFF
NA	TRBV5-1	TRBJ1-1	NA	TGCGCCAGCAGACCGGGACGTCGCGACCCGAACACTGAAGCTTTCTTT	CASRPGRRDPNTEAFF
few	TRBV5-1	TRBJ2-2	TRBD2	TGCGCCAGCACCCGGACTAGCGGAATGGTCGGGGAGCTGTTTTTT	CASTRTSGMVGELFF
NA	TRBV6-4	TRBJ2-2	TRBD2	TGTGCCAGCAGTGACTCGGGACTAGCGGGAGTCCCCGGGGAGCTGTTTTTT	CASSDSGLAGVPGELFF
NA	TRBV20-1	TRBJ2-3	TRBD2	TGCAGTGCTAGAACGTGGCGGGGGGAGGGAGATACGCAGTATTTT	CSARTWRGEGDTQYF
NA	TRBV4-1	TRBJ1-2	NA	TGCGCCAGCAGATACCGGGACACAAGAAGCCATGGCTACACCTTC	CASRYRDTRSHGYTF
NA	TRBV13	TRBJ2-6	TRBD2	TGTGCCAGCAGCTTCCTAGGACTAGCGGGAGGGCGGGGGGCCAACGTCCTGACTTTC	CASSFLGLAGGRGANVLTF
few	TRBV7-2	TRBJ2-1	NA	TGTGCCAGCAGCTTAGTACCCTTTCATGAGCAGTTCTTC	CASSLVPFHEQFF
NA	TRBV10-3	TRBJ2-3	NA	TGTGCCATCAGAGCTCACCGAGCTCCCACAGATACGCAGTATTTT	CAIRAHRAPTDTQYF
few	TRBV3-1	TRBJ2-1	NA	TGTGCCAGCAGCCAACCGTCCCATGAGCAGTTCTTC	CASSQPSHEQFF
NA	TRBV5-1	TRBJ1-4	NA	TGCGCCAGCAGCCCTGAGGGGTCAACTAATGAAAAACTGTTTTTT	CASSPEGSTNEKLFF
NA	TRBV6-5	TRBJ2-5	TRBD2	TGTGCCAGCAGTTACCGGACTAGCGGGGACCAAGGGACCCAGTACTTC	CASSYRTSGDQGTQYF
NA	TRBV12-3/TRBV12-4	TRBJ2-3	TRBD2	TGTGCCAGCAGCTTTGTTAGCGGGAGCGAATACACAGATACGCAGTATTTT	CASSFVSGSEYTDTQYF
few	TRBV20-1	TRBJ1-5	NA	TGCAGTGCTAGTTACCGCTATCAGCCCCAGCATTTT	CSASYRYQPQHF
NA	TRBV30	TRBJ2-7	TRBD2	TGTGCCTGGAGTGTAGGGACTAGCGGCTACGAGCAGTACTTC	CAWSVGTSGYEQYF
many	TRBV10-3	TRBJ1-5	NA	TGTGCCATCAGTGGGGGGGGGCCTAATCAGCCCCAGCATTTT	CAISGGGPNQPQHF
many	TRBV18	TRBJ2-7	TRBD2	TGCGCCAGCAGCCCCCGGACTAGCTCTTACGAGCAGTACTTC	CASSPRTSSYEQYF
NA	TRBV9	TRBJ2-1	TRBD2	TGTGCCAGCAACCGGGACTACTCATACAATGAGCAGTTCTTC	CASNRDYSYNEQFF
NA	TRBV20-1	TRBJ2-7	TRBD2	TGCAGTGCTAGAGACCCCGGGACTAGGGCCTACGAGCAGTACTTC	CSARDPGTRAYEQYF
NA	TRBV13	TRBJ2-2	TRBD2	TGTGCCAGCAGCTTAATGGGGACTAGAACCAGCTTAACATCCGGGGAGCTGTTTTTT	CASSLMGTRTSLTSGELFF
few	TRBV6-6	TRBJ2-1	NA	TGTGCCAGCAGTTACCCCAGCTTATACAATGAGCAGTTCTTC	CASSYPSLYNEQFF
NA	TRBV2	TRBJ2-7	NA	TGTGCCAGCAGTCCCACAACTAACTACGAGCAGTACTTC	CASSPTTNYEQYF
few	TRBV20-1	TRBJ2-7	NA	TGCAGTGCTAGAGATCCCGGGGGCCTGATGTACGAGCAGTACTTC	CSARDPGGLMYEQYF
few	TRBV25-1	TRBJ2-1	TRBD2	TGTGCCAGCAGTCTTGGGAGCGGGGGTGCTGAGCAGTTCTTC	CASSLGSGGAEQFF
NA	TRBV4-1	TRBJ2-7	TRBD2	TGCGCCAGCAGCCCCACTAGCGGGGGGTGGAACGAGCAGTACTTC	CASSPTSGGWNEQYF
NA	TRBV7-6	TRBJ2-1	NA	TGTGCCAGCAGCTTAGCGGCTAGGAGTGGATCCTACAATGAGCAGTTCTTC	CASSLAARSGSYNEQFF
NA	TRBV3-1	TRBJ1-5	NA	TGTGCCTCTAGGGGTGGGGTGCCTCAGCCCCAGCATTTT	CASRGGVPQPQHF
NA	TRBV5-1	TRBJ2-3	TRBD2	TGCGCCAGCAGCTCGGGACTAGCGGGGGTCATCACAGATACGCAGTATTTT	CASSSGLAGVITDTQYF
NA	TRBV12-5	TRBJ2-7	NA	TGTGCTAGTGGTTTGAGGTTTAAGAGCTCCTACAATGAGCAGTACTTC	CASGLRFKSSYNEQYF
few	TRBV25-1	TRBJ2-7	NA	TGTGCCAGCGCCGGGACACAGGGCGGCAATGAGCAGTACTTC	CASAGTQGGNEQYF
NA	TRBV14	TRBJ2-5	NA	TGTGCCAGCAGCCAAGACAGCGTTTCTAATGAGCAGTACTTC	CASSQDSVSNEQYF
NA	TRBV28	TRBJ1-2	NA	TGTGCCAGCAGCTATATAAAGAAGAGTTTTGGCTACACCTTC	CASSYIKKSFGYTF
NA	TRBV20-1	TRBJ2-7	TRBD2	TGCAGTGCTACCAGCGGGGAATCCTACGAGCAGTACTTC	CSATSGESYEQYF
few	TRBV10-3	TRBJ2-1	TRBD1	TGTGCCATACAGGGGGCCGTATACAATGAGCAGTTCTTC	CAIQGAVYNEQFF
NA	TRBV6-6	TRBJ2-7	TRBD2	TGTGCCAGCAGTCCCTCGCGGGAGGGCCGGGACGAGCAGTACTTC	CASSPSREGRDEQYF
NA	TRBV12-3/TRBV12-4	TRBJ2-3	TRBD2	TGTGCCAGCAGTTTGAGCGGGGTTGTGGATACGCAGTATTTT	CASSLSGVVDTQYF
few	TRBV6-4	TRBJ2-1	NA	TGTGCCAGCAGTGAGGGGGGCCGCTACAATGAGCAGTTCTTC	CASSEGGRYNEQFF
few	TRBV4-2	TRBJ2-5	NA	TGTGCCAGCAGCCAAGATCCCGTTGGATGGGCCCAGTACTTC	CASSQDPVGWAQYF